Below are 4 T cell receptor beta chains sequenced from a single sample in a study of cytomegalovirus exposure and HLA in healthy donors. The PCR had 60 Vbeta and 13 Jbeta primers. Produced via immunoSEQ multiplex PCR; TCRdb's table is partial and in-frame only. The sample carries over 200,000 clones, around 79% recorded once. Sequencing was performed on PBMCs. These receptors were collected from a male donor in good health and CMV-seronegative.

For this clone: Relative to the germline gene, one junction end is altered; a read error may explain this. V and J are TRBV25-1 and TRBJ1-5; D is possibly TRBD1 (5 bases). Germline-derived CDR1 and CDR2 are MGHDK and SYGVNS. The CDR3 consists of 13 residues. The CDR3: CATSDQGDQPQHF. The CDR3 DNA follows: TGTGCCACCAGTGACCAGGGCGATCAGCCCCAGCATTTT.

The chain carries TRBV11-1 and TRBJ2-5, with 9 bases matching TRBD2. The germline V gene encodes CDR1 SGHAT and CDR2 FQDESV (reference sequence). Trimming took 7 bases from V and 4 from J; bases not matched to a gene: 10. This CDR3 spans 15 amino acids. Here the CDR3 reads CASTILGLALETQYF. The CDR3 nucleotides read TGTGCCAGCACCATATTAGGACTAGCGCTAGAGACCCAGTACTTC.

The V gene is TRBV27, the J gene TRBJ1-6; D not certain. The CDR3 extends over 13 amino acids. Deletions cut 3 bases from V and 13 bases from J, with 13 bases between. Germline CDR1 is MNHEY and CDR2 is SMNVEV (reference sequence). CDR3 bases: TGTGCCAGCAGTTTTAACGGCGGGTTTCCCCTCCACTTT. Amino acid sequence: CASSFNGGFPLHF.

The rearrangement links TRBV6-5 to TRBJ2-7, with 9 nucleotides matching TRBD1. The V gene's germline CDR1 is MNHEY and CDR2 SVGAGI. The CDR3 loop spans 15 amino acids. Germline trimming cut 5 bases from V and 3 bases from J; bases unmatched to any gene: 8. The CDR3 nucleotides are TGTGCCAGCAGTCCTCTTGGGACAGGGAACTACGAGCAGTACTTC. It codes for CASSPLGTGNYEQYF.